This T cell receptor beta chain is drawn from a study of blood T cell repertoires in COVID-19. Study-level background: The origin of the acute and convalescent COVID-19 samples was the United States, Italy and Spain.

Clones were read by immunoSEQ multiplex PCR, and TCRdb kept only the in-frame ones, dropping some. The sample shows 300,000 to 400,000 clones, around 86% of them seen only once. CDR1 is LGHDT and CDR2 is YNNKEL in the germline V gene (reference sequence). This CDR3 region has 18 residues. V was trimmed by 0 bases and J by 1 base, leaving 18 bases between them. Ages ranged from about 18 to 89 years, with residence in 24 US areas. The V and J genes are TRBV3-1 (or the pseudogene TRBV3-2) and TRBJ1-1; D possibly corresponds to TRBD1 (6 bases). Sequencing was performed on PBMCs or T cells enriched from blood (not recorded which). This sequence originates from a woman aged 40 to 55 with acute COVID-19. Written as DNA, the CDR3 is TGTGCCAGCAGCCAAGATCCGAGGGGGATCGGACCGAACACTGAAGCTTTCTTT. Amino acids: CASSQDPRGIGPNTEAFF.